This T cell receptor beta chain was found in a study of shared clonotypes between healthy human individuals. Assay used: immunoSEQ multiplex PCR; TCRdb lists only in-frame clones, some missing. Of 550,000 to 650,000 clones detected, approximately 96% appear once; the ten largest clones hold roughly 0.1%. Trimming removed 4 bases from V and 7 bases from J; junction bases left unmatched: 4. CDR3 length equals 13 residues. The germline V gene encodes CDR1 SGHKS and CDR2 YYEKEE (reference sequence). Positive CCR7 selection of CD45RO-negative cells yielded the naive CD8 cells, and terminally differentiated effector memory CD45RA+ cells were excluded.

This sequence originates from a woman in her thirties in good health. The specimen was naive CD8+ T cells sorted from blood. This rearrangement joins TRBV5-5 to TRBJ2-2; TRBD1 matches at 7 bases. The CDR3 spells CASSVDRDGELFF. DNA of the CDR3: TGTGCCAGCAGCGTCGACAGGGACGGGGAGCTGTTTTTT.